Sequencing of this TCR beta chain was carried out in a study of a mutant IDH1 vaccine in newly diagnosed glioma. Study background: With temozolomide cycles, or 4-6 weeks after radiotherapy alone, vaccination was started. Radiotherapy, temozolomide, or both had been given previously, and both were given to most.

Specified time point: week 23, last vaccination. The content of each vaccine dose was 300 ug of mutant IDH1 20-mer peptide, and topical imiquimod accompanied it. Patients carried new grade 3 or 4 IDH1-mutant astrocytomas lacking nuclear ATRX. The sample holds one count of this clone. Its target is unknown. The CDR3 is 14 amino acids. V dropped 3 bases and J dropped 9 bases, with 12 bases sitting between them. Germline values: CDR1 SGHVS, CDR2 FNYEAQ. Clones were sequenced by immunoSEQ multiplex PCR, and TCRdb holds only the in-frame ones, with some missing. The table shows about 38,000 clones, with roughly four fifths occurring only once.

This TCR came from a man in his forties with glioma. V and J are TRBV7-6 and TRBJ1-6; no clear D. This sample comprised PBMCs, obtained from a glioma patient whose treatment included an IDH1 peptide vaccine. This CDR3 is CASSLGGMGSPLHF. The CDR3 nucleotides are TGTGCCAGCAGCTTGGGAGGGATGGGTTCACCCCTCCACTTT. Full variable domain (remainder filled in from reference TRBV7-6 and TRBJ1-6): GAGVSQSPRYKVTKRGQDVALRCDPISGHVSLYWYRQALGQGPEFLTYFNYEAQQDKSGLPNDRFSAERPEGSISTLTIQRTEQRDSAMYRCASSLGGMGSPLHFGNGTRLTVT.